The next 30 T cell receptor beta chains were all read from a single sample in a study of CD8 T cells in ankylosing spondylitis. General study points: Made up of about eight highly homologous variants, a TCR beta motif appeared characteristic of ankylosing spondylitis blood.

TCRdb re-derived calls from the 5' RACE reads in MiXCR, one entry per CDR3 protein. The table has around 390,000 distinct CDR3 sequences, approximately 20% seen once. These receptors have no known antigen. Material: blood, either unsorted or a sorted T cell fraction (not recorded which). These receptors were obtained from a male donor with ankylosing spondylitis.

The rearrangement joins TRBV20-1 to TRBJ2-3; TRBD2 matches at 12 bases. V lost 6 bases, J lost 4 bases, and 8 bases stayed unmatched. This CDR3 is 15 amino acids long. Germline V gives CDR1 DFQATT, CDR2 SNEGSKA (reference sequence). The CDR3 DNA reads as TGCAGTGCCCCTAAGGGACTAGCGGGTTCAGATACGCAGTATTTT. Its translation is CSAPKGLAGSDTQYF.

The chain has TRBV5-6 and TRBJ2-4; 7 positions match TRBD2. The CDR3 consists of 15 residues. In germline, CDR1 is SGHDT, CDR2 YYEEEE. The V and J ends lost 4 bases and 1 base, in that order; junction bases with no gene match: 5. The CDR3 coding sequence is TGTGCCAGCAGCCCCGTGGGGGGGGCCAAAAACATTCAGTACTTC. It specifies CASSPVGGAKNIQYF.

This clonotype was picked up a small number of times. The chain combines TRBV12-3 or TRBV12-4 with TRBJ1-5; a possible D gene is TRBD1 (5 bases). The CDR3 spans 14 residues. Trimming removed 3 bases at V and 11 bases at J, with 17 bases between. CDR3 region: CASSFGQGGRAQHF. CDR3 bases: TGTGCCAGCAGTTTCGGACAAGGCGGTCGGGCCCAGCATTTT.

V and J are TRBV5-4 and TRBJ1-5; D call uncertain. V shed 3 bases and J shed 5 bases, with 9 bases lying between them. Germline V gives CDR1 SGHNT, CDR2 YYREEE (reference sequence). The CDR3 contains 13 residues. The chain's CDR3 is CASSSDGDQPQHF. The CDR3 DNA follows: TGTGCCAGCAGCTCAGACGGGGATCAGCCCCAGCATTTT.

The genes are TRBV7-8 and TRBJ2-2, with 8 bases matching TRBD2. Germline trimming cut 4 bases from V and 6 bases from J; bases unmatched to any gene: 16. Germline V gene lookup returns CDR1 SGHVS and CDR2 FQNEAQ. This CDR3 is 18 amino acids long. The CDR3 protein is CASSWGERAGAAAGELFF. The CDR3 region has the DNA TGTGCCAGCAGCTGGGGAGAAAGAGCGGGAGCGGCGGCCGGGGAGCTGTTTTTT. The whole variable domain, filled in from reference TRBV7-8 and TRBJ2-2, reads GAGVSQSPRYKVAKRGQDVALRCDPISGHVSLFWYQQALGQGPEFLTYFQNEAQLDKSGLPSDRFFAERPEGSVSTLKIQRTQQEDSAVYLCASSWGERAGAAAGELFFGEGSRLTVL.

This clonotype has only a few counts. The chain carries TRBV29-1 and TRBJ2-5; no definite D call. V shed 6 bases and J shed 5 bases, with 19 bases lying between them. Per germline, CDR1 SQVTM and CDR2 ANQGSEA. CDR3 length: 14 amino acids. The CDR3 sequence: CSVIPTRAAETQYF. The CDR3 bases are TGCAGCGTCATACCTACCCGCGCCGCCGAGACCCAGTACTTC.

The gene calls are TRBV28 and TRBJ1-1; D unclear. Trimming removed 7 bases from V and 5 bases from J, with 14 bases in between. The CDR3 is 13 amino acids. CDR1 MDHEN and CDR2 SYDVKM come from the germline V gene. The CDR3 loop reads CASNPPTRTEAFF. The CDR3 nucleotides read TGTGCCAGCAACCCCCCCACAAGGACTGAAGCTTTCTTT.

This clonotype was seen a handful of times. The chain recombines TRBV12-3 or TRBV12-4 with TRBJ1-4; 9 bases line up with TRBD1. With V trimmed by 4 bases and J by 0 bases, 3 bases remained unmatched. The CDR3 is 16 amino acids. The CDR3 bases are TGTGCCAGCAGTTCAACAGGGGGCCCAACTAATGAAAAACTGTTTTTT. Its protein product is CASSSTGGPTNEKLFF.

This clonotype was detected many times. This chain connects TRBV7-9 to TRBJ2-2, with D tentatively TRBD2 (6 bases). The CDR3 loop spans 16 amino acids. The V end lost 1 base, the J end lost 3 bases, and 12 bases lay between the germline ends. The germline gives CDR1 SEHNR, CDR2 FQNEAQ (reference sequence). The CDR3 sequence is CASSLGEAGYTGELFF. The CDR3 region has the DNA TGTGCCAGCAGCTTAGGAGAGGCGGGATACACCGGGGAGCTGTTTTTT.

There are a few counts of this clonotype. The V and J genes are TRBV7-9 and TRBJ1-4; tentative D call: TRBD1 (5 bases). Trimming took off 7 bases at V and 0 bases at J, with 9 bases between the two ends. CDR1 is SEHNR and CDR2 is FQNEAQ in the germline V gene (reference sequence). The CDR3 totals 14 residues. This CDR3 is CASTTGATNEKLFF. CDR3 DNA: TGTGCCAGCACCACGGGGGCAACTAATGAAAAACTGTTTTTT.

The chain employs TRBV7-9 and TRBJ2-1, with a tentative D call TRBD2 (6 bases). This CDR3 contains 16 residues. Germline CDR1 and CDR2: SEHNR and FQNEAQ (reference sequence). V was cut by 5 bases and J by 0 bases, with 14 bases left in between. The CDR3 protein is CASSPQSGSSYNEQFF. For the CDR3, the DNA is TGTGCCAGCAGCCCCCAGTCCGGGAGCTCCTACAATGAGCAGTTCTTC.

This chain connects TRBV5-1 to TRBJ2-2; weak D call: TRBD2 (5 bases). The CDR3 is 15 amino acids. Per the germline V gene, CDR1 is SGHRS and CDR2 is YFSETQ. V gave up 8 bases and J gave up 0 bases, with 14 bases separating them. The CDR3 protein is CASNRGDANTGELFF. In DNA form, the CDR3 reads TGCGCCAGTAATCGGGGTGACGCGAACACCGGGGAGCTGTTTTTT.

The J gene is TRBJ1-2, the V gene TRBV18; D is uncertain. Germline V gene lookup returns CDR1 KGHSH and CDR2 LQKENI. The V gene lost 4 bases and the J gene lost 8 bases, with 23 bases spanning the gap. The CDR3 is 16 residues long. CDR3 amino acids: CASSLATQDPREGYTF. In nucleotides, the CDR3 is TGTGCCAGCTCACTCGCCACCCAGGACCCTCGGGAGGGCTACACCTTC.

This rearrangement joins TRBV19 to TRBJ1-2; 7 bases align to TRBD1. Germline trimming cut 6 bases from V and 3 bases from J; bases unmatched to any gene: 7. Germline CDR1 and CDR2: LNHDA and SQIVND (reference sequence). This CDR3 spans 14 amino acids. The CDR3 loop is CASSRDRVDYGYTF. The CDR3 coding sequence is TGTGCCAGTAGCAGAGACAGGGTGGACTATGGCTACACCTTC.

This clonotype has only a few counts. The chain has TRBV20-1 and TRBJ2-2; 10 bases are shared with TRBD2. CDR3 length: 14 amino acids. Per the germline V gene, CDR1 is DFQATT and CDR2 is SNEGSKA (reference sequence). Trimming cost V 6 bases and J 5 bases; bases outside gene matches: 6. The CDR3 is CSAPGTSETGELFF. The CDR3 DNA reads TGCAGTGCCCCCGGGACTAGCGAGACCGGGGAGCTGTTTTTT.

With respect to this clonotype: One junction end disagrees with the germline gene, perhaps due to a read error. The CDR3: CASTLRPAGLAGVGQDEQFF. For the CDR3, the DNA is TGTGCCAGCACCTTACGCCCGGCGGGGCTAGCGGGAGTGGGTCAGGATGAGCAGTTCTTC. The rearrangement joins TRBV11-1 to TRBJ2-1; TRBD2 matches at 10 bases. The CDR3 runs 20 residues. Per the germline V gene, CDR1 is SGHAT and CDR2 is FQDESV (reference sequence).

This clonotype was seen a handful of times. The CDR3 nucleotides read TGTGCCAGCAGTTACTCCTCCAGCGGGAAGTCCTACGAGCAGTACTTC. It specifies CASSYSSSGKSYEQYF. The genes are TRBV6-5 and TRBJ2-7; TRBD2 agrees at 7 bases. The V gene end was trimmed by 0 bases and the J gene end by 1 base; junction bases not matched to a gene: 6. CDR3 length equals 16 residues. Germline V lookup: CDR1 MNHEY, CDR2 SVGAGI.

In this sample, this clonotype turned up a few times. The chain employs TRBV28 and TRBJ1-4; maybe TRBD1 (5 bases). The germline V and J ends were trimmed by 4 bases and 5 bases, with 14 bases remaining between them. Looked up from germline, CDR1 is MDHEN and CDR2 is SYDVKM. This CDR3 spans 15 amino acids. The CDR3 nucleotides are TGTGCCAGCAGTTGGGGCCTTGGGGAGAATGAAAAACTGTTTTTT. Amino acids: CASSWGLGENEKLFF.

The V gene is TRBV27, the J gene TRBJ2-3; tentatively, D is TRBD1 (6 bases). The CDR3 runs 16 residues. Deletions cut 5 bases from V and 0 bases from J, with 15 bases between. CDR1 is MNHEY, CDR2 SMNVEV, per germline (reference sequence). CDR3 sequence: CASSGWGLSSTDTQYF. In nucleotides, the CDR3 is TGTGCCAGCAGTGGGTGGGGGCTTTCTAGCACAGATACGCAGTATTTT.

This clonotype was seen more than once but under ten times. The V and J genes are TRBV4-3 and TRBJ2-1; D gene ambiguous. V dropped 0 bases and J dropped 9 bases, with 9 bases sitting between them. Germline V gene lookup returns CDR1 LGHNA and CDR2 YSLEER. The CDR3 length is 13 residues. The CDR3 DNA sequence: TGCGCCAGCAGCCAAGATATACGGGCTGAGCAGTTCTTC. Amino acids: CASSQDIRAEQFF.

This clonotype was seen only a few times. The CDR3, as DNA: TGCGCCAGCAGCCCGTTATCCCTAGCCACTGAAGCTTTCTTT. Encoded protein: CASSPLSLATEAFF. The chain recombines TRBV5-1 with TRBJ1-1; D is ambiguous. Trimming shortened V by 4 bases and J by 4 bases, and 14 bases separated the two germline ends. The germline V gene has CDR1 SGHRS and CDR2 YFSETQ. There are 14 residues in the CDR3.

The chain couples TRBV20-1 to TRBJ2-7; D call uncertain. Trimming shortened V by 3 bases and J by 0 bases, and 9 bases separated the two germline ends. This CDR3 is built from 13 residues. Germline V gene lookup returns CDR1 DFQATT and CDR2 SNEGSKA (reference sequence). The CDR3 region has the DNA TGCAGTGCTAGTATCTATAACTCCTACGAGCAGTACTTC. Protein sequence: CSASIYNSYEQYF.

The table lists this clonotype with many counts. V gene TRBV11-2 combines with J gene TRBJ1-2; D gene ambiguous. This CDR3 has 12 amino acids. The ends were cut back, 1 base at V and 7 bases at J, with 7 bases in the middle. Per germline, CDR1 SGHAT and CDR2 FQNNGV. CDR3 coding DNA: TGTGCCAGCAGCTTAGGGGCAGGTGGCTACACCTTC. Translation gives CASSLGAGGYTF.

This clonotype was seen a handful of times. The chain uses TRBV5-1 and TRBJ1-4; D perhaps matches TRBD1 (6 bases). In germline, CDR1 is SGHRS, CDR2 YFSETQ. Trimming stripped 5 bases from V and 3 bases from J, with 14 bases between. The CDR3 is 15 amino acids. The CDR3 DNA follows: TGCGCCAGCAGGAGGGGGGGCGAGGCTAATGAAAAACTGTTTTTT. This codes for CASRRGGEANEKLFF.

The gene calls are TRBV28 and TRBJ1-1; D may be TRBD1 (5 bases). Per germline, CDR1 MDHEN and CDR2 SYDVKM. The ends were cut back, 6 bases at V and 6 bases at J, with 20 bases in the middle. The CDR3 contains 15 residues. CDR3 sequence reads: CASRNRGRRSAEAFF. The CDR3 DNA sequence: TGTGCCAGCAGAAACCGGGGACGGAGGTCCGCTGAAGCTTTCTTT.

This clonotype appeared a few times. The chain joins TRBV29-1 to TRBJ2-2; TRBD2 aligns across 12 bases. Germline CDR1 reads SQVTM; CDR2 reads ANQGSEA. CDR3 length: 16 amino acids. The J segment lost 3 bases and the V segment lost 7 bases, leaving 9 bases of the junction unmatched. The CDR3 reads CSASYRLAGDTGELFF. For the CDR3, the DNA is TGCAGCGCTTCATACCGACTAGCGGGGGACACCGGGGAGCTGTTTTTT.

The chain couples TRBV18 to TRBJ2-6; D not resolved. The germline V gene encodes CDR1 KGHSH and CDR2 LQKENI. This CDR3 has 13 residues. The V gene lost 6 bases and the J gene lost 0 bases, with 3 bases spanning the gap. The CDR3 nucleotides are TGTGCCAGCTCGACCTCTGGGGCCAACGTCCTGACTTTC. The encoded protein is CASSTSGANVLTF.

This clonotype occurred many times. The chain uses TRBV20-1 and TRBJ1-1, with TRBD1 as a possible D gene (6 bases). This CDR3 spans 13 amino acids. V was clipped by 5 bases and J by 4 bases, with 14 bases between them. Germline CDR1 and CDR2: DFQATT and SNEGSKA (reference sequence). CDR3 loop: CSAPTGASTEAFF. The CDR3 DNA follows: TGCAGTGCTCCCACGGGGGCTAGCACTGAAGCTTTCTTT.

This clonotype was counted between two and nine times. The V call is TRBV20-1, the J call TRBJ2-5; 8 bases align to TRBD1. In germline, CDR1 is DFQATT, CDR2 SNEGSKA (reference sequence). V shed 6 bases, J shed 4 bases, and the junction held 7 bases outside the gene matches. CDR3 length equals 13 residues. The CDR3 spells CSARDRLIETQYF. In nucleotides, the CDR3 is TGCAGTGCGAGGGACAGGTTAATAGAGACCCAGTACTTC.

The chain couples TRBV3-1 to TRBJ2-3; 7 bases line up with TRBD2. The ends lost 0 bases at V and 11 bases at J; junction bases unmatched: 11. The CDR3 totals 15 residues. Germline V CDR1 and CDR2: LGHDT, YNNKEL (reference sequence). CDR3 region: CASSQEATSPTRQYF. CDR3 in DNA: TGTGCCAGCAGCCAAGAGGCGACTAGCCCCACACGGCAGTATTTT.